This record looks at one T cell receptor (beta chain) sequence and its context. Its antigen is currently unknown. Treatment specified: about 20 received Ad26.COV2.S at low or high dose, single or two shots; several received placebo; per-sample allocation not given. Specimens were obtained on day 63 following the first vaccine or placebo injection. An Ad26 vector was used to express Wuhan-strain SARS-CoV-2 spike as the vaccine. The data originate from a study of Ad26.COV2.S vaccination and SARS-CoV-2 variants. Study at large: Doses of Ad26.COV2.S were injected into muscle once or twice, 56 days apart.

General study findings and limits: Non-spike TCR breadth was similar in vaccine and placebo recipients. Quantification of TCR breadth and depth may have yielded underestimates of total T cell responses.

The germline CDR1 and CDR2 sequences are MNHEY and SMNVEV (reference sequence). With 4 bases clipped from V and 9 bases from J, the junction kept 8 bases outside the gene matches. There are 16 residues in the CDR3. Produced via immunoSEQ multiplex PCR; TCRdb's table is partial and in-frame only. The sample records 360,000 or so clones, about 88% being singletons. This clonotype was obtained from a person aged 18-60 years who received the Ad26.COV2.S COVID-19 vaccine or a placebo. The sequences come from peripheral blood, collected in a trial of Ad26.COV2.S vaccine versus placebo. The chain carries TRBV27 and TRBJ2-1, with 14 positions matching TRBD2. The CDR3 region is CASSSPGTSGSIEQFF. The CDR3 nucleotides read TGTGCCAGCAGTTCCCCCGGGACTAGCGGGAGTATTGAGCAGTTCTTC.